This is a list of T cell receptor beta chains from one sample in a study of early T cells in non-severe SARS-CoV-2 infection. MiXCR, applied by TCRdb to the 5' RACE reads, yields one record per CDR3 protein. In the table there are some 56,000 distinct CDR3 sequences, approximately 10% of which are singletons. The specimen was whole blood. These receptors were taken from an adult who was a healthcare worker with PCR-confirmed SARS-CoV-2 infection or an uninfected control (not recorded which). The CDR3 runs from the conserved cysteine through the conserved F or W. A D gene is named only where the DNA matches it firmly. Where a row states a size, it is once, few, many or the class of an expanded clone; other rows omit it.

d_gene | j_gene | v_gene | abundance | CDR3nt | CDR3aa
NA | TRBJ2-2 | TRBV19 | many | TGTGCCAGTAGTATAACAGCGAACACCGGGGAGCTGTTTTTT | CASSITANTGELFF
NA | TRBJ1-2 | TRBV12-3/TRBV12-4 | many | TGTGCCAGCAGTTCGAGCCGGCAGGGCTACTATGGCTACACCTTC | CASSSSRQGYYGYTF
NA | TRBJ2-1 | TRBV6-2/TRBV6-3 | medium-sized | TGTGCCAGCAGTCCCGGCTACGTCAATGAGCAGTTCTTC | CASSPGYVNEQFF
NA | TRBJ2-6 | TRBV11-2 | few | TGTGCCAGCAGCGTACCAGGCTCTGGGGCCAACGTCCTGACTTTC | CASSVPGSGANVLTF
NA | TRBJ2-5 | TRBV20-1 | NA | TGCAGTGCCCCAAGGGCAGGGGAGGAAGAGACCCAGTACTTC | CSAPRAGEEETQYF
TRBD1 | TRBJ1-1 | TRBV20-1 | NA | TGCAGTGCAAGGGACAGGGGAGCCGGGAACACTGAAGCTTTCTTT | CSARDRGAGNTEAFF
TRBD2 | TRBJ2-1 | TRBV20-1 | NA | TGCAGTGCTAGAGATCGGCTAGCGGTATACAATGAGCAGTTCTTC | CSARDRLAVYNEQFF
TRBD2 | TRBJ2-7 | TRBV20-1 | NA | TGCAGTGCTGCCGGGACTACCTCCTACGAGCAGTACTTC | CSAAGTTSYEQYF
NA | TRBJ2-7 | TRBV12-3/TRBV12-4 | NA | TGTGCCAGCAGTTTACGTAGCGACTCATCCGAGCAGTACTTC | CASSLRSDSSEQYF
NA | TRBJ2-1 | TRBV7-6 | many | TGTGCCAGCAGCTTCGGGTTACGCGTTCGACGACACAATGAGCAGTTCTTC | CASSFGLRVRRHNEQFF
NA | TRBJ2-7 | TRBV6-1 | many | TGTGCCAGCTTCCGGGACACCTACGAGCAGTACTTC | CASFRDTYEQYF
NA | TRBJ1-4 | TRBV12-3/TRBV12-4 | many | TGTGCCAGCAGCCCTCAGTCCGGAGGCGGTGAAAAACTGTTTTTT | CASSPQSGGGEKLFF
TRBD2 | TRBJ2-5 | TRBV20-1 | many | TGCAGTGCTTTGGGACTAGCGGGAGCGGTGGCCCAAGAGACCCAGTACTTC | CSALGLAGAVAQETQYF
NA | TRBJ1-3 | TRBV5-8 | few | TGTGCCAGCAGCCCCGGGACTAACTCTGGAAACACCATATATTTT | CASSPGTNSGNTIYF
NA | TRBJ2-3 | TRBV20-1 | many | TGCAGTGCCGCCGGGAGCCTCGACACAGATACGCAGTATTTT | CSAAGSLDTDTQYF
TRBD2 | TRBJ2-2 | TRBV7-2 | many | TGTGCCAGCAGCTTAGCGGCTAGCGGGAGGTGGAACGGGGAGCTGTTTTTT | CASSLAASGRWNGELFF
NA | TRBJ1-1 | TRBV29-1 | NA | TGCAGCGTTGAACTTGCAGTAGAAGCTTTCTTT | CSVELAVEAFF
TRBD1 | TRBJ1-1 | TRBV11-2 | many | TGTGCCAGCAGCCGGGCACAGGGGTTGGGCACTGAAGCTTTCTTT | CASSRAQGLGTEAFF
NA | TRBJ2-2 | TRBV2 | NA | TGTGCCAGCAAGCGCAGGGGCATCAACACCGGGGAGCTGTTTTTT | CASKRRGINTGELFF
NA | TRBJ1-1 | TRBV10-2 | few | TGCGCCAGCAGACAGGGTGGTACTGAAGCTTTCTTT | CASRQGGTEAFF
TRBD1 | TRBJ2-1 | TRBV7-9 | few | TGTGCCAGCAGCTTAAACAGGGGGGATGAGCAGTTCTTC | CASSLNRGDEQFF
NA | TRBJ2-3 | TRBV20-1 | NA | TGCAGTGCCGCTAAGGGCAAGAGCACAGATACGCAGTATTTT | CSAAKGKSTDTQYF
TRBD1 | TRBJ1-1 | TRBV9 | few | TGTGCCAGCAGCGGTGGGCCAGGGGGAGTGAGTGAAGCTTTCTTT | CASSGGPGGVSEAFF
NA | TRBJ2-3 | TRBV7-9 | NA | TGTGCCAGCAGCTTGGGGCAGTTCCCAGATACGCAGTATTTT | CASSLGQFPDTQYF
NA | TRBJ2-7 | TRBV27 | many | TGTGCCAGCAGCCAAGGGGGGTCCTACGAGCAGTACTTC | CASSQGGSYEQYF